This T cell receptor (beta chain) was captured by sequencing in a study of molecular identifiers for immune sequencing clone quantification. Trimming stripped 6 bases from V and 7 bases from J, with 6 bases between. The CDR3 length is 11 residues. Each CDR3 protein is one row after TCRdb ran MiXCR on the PCR reads. The table has 400,000 to 600,000 distinct CDR3 sequences, 20% to 25% seen once. This chain uses TRBV12-3 or TRBV12-4 with TRBJ2-2; D is unresolved. This receptor was obtained from a human donor in good health. Some libraries in this study had Jurkat cell RNA spiked in. The source material was naive CD8+ T cells from blood, with Jurkat cell RNA spiked in. Subset denoted: FACS-sorted CD8+CD4-CCR7+CD45RA+ naive T cells. CDR3 amino acids: CASRENGELFF. The CDR3 DNA sequence: TGTGCCAGCAGGGAGAACGGGGAGCTGTTTTTT.